Each of the 13 T cell receptor beta chains below was sequenced from the same sample in a study of regulatory T cells in long-lasting Graves disease. This sample's time point: newly diagnosed GD, antithyroid drugs for less than 3 months. The authors made the TCR library using RNA they extracted from PBMCs. In building TCR beta libraries, iRepertoire HTBI primers were used together with Arm-PCR of CDR3 regions. TCRdb reprocessed the multiplex PCR reads via MiXCR and lists one record per CDR3 protein. The table includes 350,000 to 450,000 distinct CDR3 sequences, about 15% detected once. These data were also reused for a study on T cells in Graves' hyperthyroidism and ophthalmopathy.

The specimen was peripheral blood mononuclear cells (PBMCs), collected at new diagnosis, from a patient treated with antithyroid drugs. The receptors were sampled from a young woman with Graves disease.

V and J are TRBV19 and TRBJ2-2; 8 nucleotides line up with TRBD2. Germline CDR1 and CDR2: LNHDA and SQIVND (reference sequence). The CDR3 spans 17 residues. Trimming removed 5 bases from V and 0 bases from J; junction bases left unmatched: 8. The CDR3 loop is CASSARTSQPNTGELFF. The CDR3 coding sequence is TGTGCCAGTAGTGCCCGGACTAGCCAGCCGAACACCGGGGAGCTGTTTTTT.

The table lists this clonotype with many counts. The rearrangement uses TRBV2 and TRBJ1-1, with no clear D. CDR1 and CDR2 from the germline V gene are SNHLY and FYNNEI. CDR3 length: 9 residues. Trimming took 2 bases from V and 10 from J, leaving 2 bases between them. The CDR3 region is CASSERAFF. DNA of the CDR3: TGTGCCAGCAGTGAACGAGCTTTCTTT.

The table lists this clonotype with many counts. DNA of the CDR3: TGTGCCTGGACTCAGGGGGCGGGCTACGAGCAGTACTTC. Residues: CAWTQGAGYEQYF. The chain couples TRBV30 to TRBJ2-7; 8 nucleotides align to TRBD1. Losses at the gene ends were 4 bases for V and 3 bases for J; bases not matched to a gene: 5. This CDR3 spans 13 amino acids. Germline lookup yields CDR1 GTSNPN and CDR2 SVGIG (reference sequence).

The chain employs TRBV9 and TRBJ2-3; 13 bases are a match to TRBD2. CDR1 and CDR2 (germline): SGDLS, YYNGEE. V lost 4 bases to trimming and J lost 6 bases; unmatched junction nucleotides: 2. This CDR3 region has 14 residues. DNA of the CDR3: TGTGCCAGCAGCCCGACTAGCGGGAGGGATACGCAGTATTTT. Encoded protein: CASSPTSGRDTQYF.

This rearrangement joins TRBV18 to TRBJ2-5; 8 nucleotides agree with TRBD1. With 3 bases clipped from V and 7 bases from J, the junction kept 10 bases outside the gene matches. Per the germline V gene, CDR1 is KGHSH and CDR2 is LQKENI. The CDR3 spans 15 residues. This chain's CDR3 is CASSPMEGQGGTQYF. The CDR3 bases are TGTGCCAGCTCACCCATGGAAGGACAGGGAGGGACCCAGTACTTC.

Turning to this clonotype: Given a far larger clone just one base away, this is likely a sequencing read error. This sequence joins TRBV6-6 and TRBJ1-1, with D tentatively TRBD1 (5 bases). Germline V gene lookup returns CDR1 MNHNY and CDR2 SVGAGI (reference sequence). This CDR3 contains 14 residues. The chain's CDR3 is CAGSYSTVNTEAFF. CDR3 nucleotide sequence: TGTGCCGGCAGTTACTCGACAGTGAACACTGAAGCTTTCTTT.

This clonotype was seen once. The V gene is TRBV6-1, the J gene TRBJ1-1, with D perhaps matching TRBD1 (5 bases). This CDR3 comprises 17 residues. Trimming shortened V by 8 bases and J by 0 bases, and 22 bases separated the two germline ends. Per the germline V gene, CDR1 is MNHNS and CDR2 is SASEGT. CDR3 protein: CASHEGPGLGVNTEAFF. The CDR3 DNA reads TGTGCCAGCCATGAGGGGCCTGGCTTGGGAGTGAACACTGAAGCTTTCTTT.

This clonotype was counted ten times or more. The V gene is TRBV27, the J gene TRBJ2-3; no clear D. Germline CDR1 MNHEY, CDR2 SMNVEV (reference sequence). The ends were cut back, 6 bases at V and 5 bases at J, with 12 bases in the middle. The CDR3 loop spans 13 amino acids. The CDR3 DNA reads TGTGCCAGCAGAACCGCCTGGGTAGATACGCAGTATTTT. It is translated as CASRTAWVDTQYF.

This clonotype occurred a few times. The chain links TRBV5-6 to TRBJ1-2; TRBD1 agrees at 7 bases. The germline CDR1 and CDR2 sequences are SGHDT and YYEEEE. J lost 2 bases, V lost 3 bases, and 4 bases had no gene match. This CDR3 is 14 amino acids long. The CDR3 is CASSSVTGNYGYTF. CDR3 nucleotides: TGTGCCAGCAGCTCGGTGACAGGGAACTATGGCTACACCTTC.

This clonotype was found many times. The rearrangement links TRBV4-1 to TRBJ2-2; 8 nucleotides agree with TRBD2. Germline values: CDR1 MGHRA, CDR2 YSYEKL. Trimming removed 2 bases from V and 0 bases from J; junction bases left unmatched: 5. The CDR3 contains 17 residues. CDR3: CASSQFPSGPNTGELFF. The CDR3 coding sequence is TGCGCCAGCAGCCAATTCCCTAGCGGGCCGAACACCGGGGAGCTGTTTTTT.

The rearrangement uses TRBV30 and TRBJ2-6; the D call may be TRBD1 or TRBD2 (6 bases each). The CDR3 consists of 19 residues. Trimming removed 3 bases from V and 0 bases from J, with 21 bases in between. CDR1 and CDR2 (germline): GTSNPN, SVGIG (reference sequence). CDR3 sequence (DNA): TGTGCCTGGAGGGTGGGATGGGGGGCTATTAACTCTGGGGCCAACGTCCTGACTTTC. Protein: CAWRVGWGAINSGANVLTF.

This clonotype was recorded many times. The rearrangement uses TRBV2 and TRBJ2-2; no reliable D call. Germline values: CDR1 SNHLY, CDR2 FYNNEI. The CDR3 consists of 13 residues. V was cut by 5 bases and J by 4 bases, with 8 bases left in between. CDR3 sequence (DNA): TGTGCCAGCAGTATACTCAGCACCGGGGAGCTGTTTTTT. Its protein product is CASSILSTGELFF.

This clonotype has a count of ten or more. The chain has TRBV27 and TRBJ2-7; 8 positions agree with TRBD2. The length of the CDR3 is 15 residues. Germline V gene data show CDR1 as MNHEY and CDR2 as SMNVEV (reference sequence). Trimming at V came to 3 bases and at J to 6 bases, leaving 10 bases not matched to a gene. The CDR3 protein is CASSFAALGTSEQYF. The CDR3 nucleotides read TGTGCCAGCAGTTTTGCCGCCCTGGGGACTAGCGAGCAGTACTTC.